The rows below give T cell receptor beta chains drawn from one sample of a study of Ad26.COV2.S vaccination and SARS-CoV-2 variants. Here immunoSEQ multiplex PCR was the method, and the copy in TCRdb shows in-frame clones only, minus some. The sample includes 350,000 to 450,000 clones, about 85% of them seen just once. Here the sequenced sample was peripheral blood, taken in a trial of Ad26.COV2.S vaccine versus placebo. These receptors originate from a person between 18 and 59 years old who received the Ad26.COV2.S COVID-19 vaccine or a placebo. Both conserved end residues are part of each CDR3. The D gene is left open where the match is weak. A row's size may be missing; if present it is once, few, many or a size class.

J gene,D gene,V gene,clone size,CDR3 protein,CDR3 DNA
TRBJ1-5,NA,TRBV12-3/TRBV12-4,few,CASRRGGDQPQHF,TGTGCCAGCAGGCGGGGGGGCGATCAGCCCCAGCATTTT
TRBJ2-5,NA,TRBV20-1,NA,CSASSSIGRTGKETQYF,TGCAGTGCTAGTTCAAGTATTGGTAGGACGGGGAAAGAGACCCAGTACTTC
TRBJ1-2,TRBD1,TRBV10-1,NA,CASSRTGASPTPYGYTF,TGCGCCAGCAGTCGGACAGGGGCCTCTCCAACCCCATATGGCTACACCTTC
TRBJ1-3,NA,TRBV6-1,once,CASSEPGSGNTIYF,TGTGCCAGCAGTGAACCCGGCTCTGGAAACACCATATATTTT
TRBJ1-1,NA,TRBV6-5,NA,CASSLGQTEAFF,TGTGCCAGCAGCCTCGGACAGACTGAAGCTTTCTTT
TRBJ2-5,TRBD2,TRBV5-1,NA,CASSLSSRLAGGGTQYF,TGCGCCAGCAGCCTGTCCTCTCGTCTAGCGGGCGGAGGGACCCAGTACTTC
TRBJ2-3,NA,TRBV5-8,NA,CASTRTGGGDTQYF,TGTGCCAGCACCAGGACAGGAGGGGGAGATACGCAGTATTTT
TRBJ2-2,NA,TRBV5-1,NA,CASSLGDTGELFF,TGCGCCAGCAGCTTGGGGGACACCGGGGAGCTGTTTTTT
TRBJ1-2,NA,TRBV10-3,NA,CAISESSGNYGYTF,TGTGCCATCAGTGAGTCGTCGGGTAACTATGGCTACACCTTC
TRBJ2-7,NA,TRBV10-1,NA,CASSAGTNEQYF,TGCGCCAGCAGTGCCGGGACCAACGAGCAGTACTTC
TRBJ2-7,NA,TRBV27,NA,CASSLWGQGVVQYF,TGTGCCAGCAGTTTATGGGGGCAGGGAGTTGTGCAGTACTTC
TRBJ2-1,TRBD2,TRBV6-2/TRBV6-3,NA,CASSYGGGAYNEQFF,TGTGCCAGCAGTTACGGCGGGGGGGCCTACAATGAGCAGTTCTTC
TRBJ2-2,TRBD2,TRBV7-7,few,CASSSYGTSGSGTGELFF,TGTGCCAGCAGTTCTTACGGGACTAGCGGGAGTGGGACCGGGGAGCTGTTTTTT
TRBJ2-5,NA,TRBV18,NA,CASSPKLEKIQYF,TGTGCCAGCTCACCAAAACTAGAAAAGATCCAGTACTTC
TRBJ2-5,TRBD1,TRBV16,NA,CASSLDRAETQYF,TGTGCCAGCAGCCTCGACAGGGCAGAGACCCAGTACTTC
TRBJ2-1,NA,TRBV6-2/TRBV6-3,NA,CASSYSRNEQFF,TGTGCCAGCAGTTACTCGCGGAATGAGCAGTTCTTC
TRBJ2-1,TRBD2,TRBV7-2,many,CASSRGLAGDYNNEQFF,TGTGCCAGCAGCCGGGGACTAGCGGGAGATTATAACAATGAGCAGTTCTTC
TRBJ2-7,TRBD2,TRBV10-3,NA,CATMQETSGAYEQYF,TGTGCCACCATGCAGGAGACTAGCGGAGCTTACGAGCAGTACTTC
TRBJ2-1,NA,TRBV25-1,NA,CASSELDGGDEQFF,TGTGCCAGCAGTGAACTAGACGGAGGGGATGAGCAGTTCTTC
TRBJ2-7,TRBD1,TRBV27,NA,CASSLASGTGTYEQYF,TGTGCCAGCAGTCTCGCCTCCGGGACAGGTACCTACGAGCAGTACTTC
TRBJ2-6,NA,TRBV30,NA,CAWRKQRFNSGANVLTF,TGTGCCTGGAGAAAGCAGAGATTTAACTCTGGGGCCAACGTCCTGACTTTC
TRBJ1-2,NA,TRBV28,NA,CASSSDLGYTF,TGTGCCAGCAGTTCGGACTTAGGCTACACCTTC
TRBJ1-5,NA,TRBV2,NA,CASSVDSGSNQPQHF,TGTGCCAGCAGTGTGGACTCTGGGAGCAATCAGCCCCAGCATTTT
TRBJ1-2,NA,TRBV5-1,NA,CASSLPGNGYTF,TGCGCCAGCAGCTTGCCTGGGAATGGCTACACCTTC
TRBJ2-5,NA,TRBV5-4,NA,CASQRRFQETQYF,TGTGCCAGCCAGAGACGGTTCCAAGAGACCCAGTACTTC
TRBJ2-3,NA,TRBV27,NA,CASSPGSPSDTQYF,TGTGCCAGCAGTCCGGGGAGCCCCTCAGATACGCAGTATTTT
TRBJ2-1,TRBD2,TRBV3-1/TRBV3-2,NA,CASSLPGLASNEQFF,TGTGCCAGCAGCTTACCGGGACTAGCTAGTAATGAGCAGTTCTTC
TRBJ1-4,NA,TRBV2,NA,CASSEGQVLNEKLFF,TGTGCCAGCAGTGAAGGGCAGGTCCTCAATGAAAAACTGTTTTTT
TRBJ2-3,TRBD1,TRBV28,NA,CASSLRGPLGTQYF,TGTGCCAGCAGTTTAAGGGGGCCCCTCGGGACGCAGTATTTT
TRBJ2-2,NA,TRBV4-3,NA,CASSPSRGDVGPLELFF,TGCGCCAGCAGCCCCAGTCGAGGCGACGTTGGACCGCTGGAGCTGTTTTTT
TRBJ2-5,TRBD2,TRBV7-2,NA,CASTGGGGETQYF,TGTGCCAGCACCGGGGGGGGCGGGGAGACCCAGTACTTC
TRBJ2-1,NA,TRBV2,NA,CASSERTSYNEQFF,TGTGCCAGCAGTGAAAGAACCTCCTACAATGAGCAGTTCTTC
TRBJ1-4,NA,TRBV15,NA,CATSRDHGSNEKLFF,TGTGCCACCAGCAGAGACCACGGATCTAATGAAAAACTGTTTTTT
TRBJ1-5,TRBD1,TRBV2,NA,CASSAQADRSYSNQPQHF,TGTGCCAGCAGTGCCCAAGCGGACAGGTCCTATAGCAATCAGCCCCAGCATTTT
TRBJ1-4,TRBD1,TRBV15,NA,CATSAYTGTGNEKLFF,TGTGCCACCAGCGCATACACCGGGACAGGGAATGAAAAACTGTTTTTT
TRBJ2-3,TRBD2,TRBV5-4,NA,CASSYSGGADTQYF,TGTGCCAGCAGCTATAGCGGGGGGGCAGATACGCAGTATTTT
TRBJ1-4,NA,TRBV4-3,NA,CASSQPVGYGVELFF,TGCGCCAGCAGCCAACCGGTAGGGTACGGGGTAGAACTGTTTTTT
TRBJ2-5,TRBD2,TRBV7-2,few,CASSPQGAGGKRTQYF,TGTGCCAGCAGCCCCCAGGGAGCGGGGGGGAAGAGAACCCAGTACTTC
TRBJ1-1,NA,TRBV27,once,CASSLSPGVPTEAFF,TGTGCCAGCAGTTTATCACCAGGGGTCCCCACTGAAGCTTTCTTT
TRBJ2-1,NA,TRBV6-5,NA,CASSFRGTNLGNEQFF,TGTGCCAGCAGTTTTCGTGGGACAAATCTCGGGAATGAGCAGTTCTTC
TRBJ2-2,TRBD2,TRBV28,NA,CASSLSASGTTGELFF,TGTGCCAGCAGTTTATCGGCTAGCGGGACCACCGGGGAGCTGTTTTTT
TRBJ2-2,NA,TRBV7-9,NA,CASSPTAVGANTGELFF,TGTGCCAGCAGCCCCACCGCGGTTGGCGCGAACACCGGGGAGCTGTTTTTT
TRBJ1-2,NA,TRBV11-2,NA,CASAGRVDGYTF,TGTGCCAGCGCCGGCAGGGTTGATGGCTACACCTTC
TRBJ2-6,TRBD1,TRBV7-9,NA,CASSRSGTGGSGANVLTF,TGTGCCAGCAGCCGATCCGGGACAGGGGGCTCTGGGGCCAACGTCCTGACTTTC
TRBJ2-1,TRBD2,TRBV6-2/TRBV6-3,NA,CASSYASGGFSYNEQFF,TGTGCCAGCAGTTACGCTAGCGGGGGGTTCTCCTACAATGAGCAGTTCTTC
TRBJ2-3,TRBD2,TRBV25-1,NA,CASSAGSGSQRTQYF,TGTGCCAGCTCCGCGGGGAGCGGGAGTCAACGTACGCAGTATTTT
TRBJ2-1,NA,TRBV7-9,NA,CASSPTSTTFYNEQFF,TGTGCCAGCAGCCCCACTAGTACCACGTTCTACAATGAGCAGTTCTTC
TRBJ2-2,NA,TRBV11-2,NA,CASSMTNTGELFF,TGTGCCAGCAGCATGACAAACACCGGGGAGCTGTTTTTT
TRBJ1-1,NA,TRBV20-1,NA,CSAHGGTEAFF,TGCAGTGCTCATGGGGGCACTGAAGCTTTCTTT
TRBJ2-5,NA,TRBV4-3,NA,CASSQEWSQETQYF,TGCGCCAGCAGCCAAGAGTGGAGCCAAGAGACCCAGTACTTC
TRBJ2-2,NA,TRBV5-1,NA,CASSLGGRSAVFF,TGCGCCAGCAGCTTGGGGGGTCGGTCAGCGGTGTTTTTT
TRBJ1-4,NA,TRBV5-4,NA,CASSPGGSTTNEKLFF,TGTGCCAGCAGCCCGGGAGGGAGCACAACTAATGAAAAACTGTTTTTT
TRBJ2-7,TRBD1,TRBV5-6,NA,CASSLGSGGAYF,TGTGCCAGCAGCTTGGGCTCAGGGGGCGCGTACTTC
TRBJ2-1,NA,TRBV27,NA,CASSLSGFYNEQFF,TGTGCCAGCAGTTTATCTGGGTTCTACAATGAGCAGTTCTTC
TRBJ2-3,TRBD1,TRBV7-2,NA,CASSLSVGQGGRGTQYF,TGTGCCAGCAGCTTATCCGTGGGACAGGGGGGACGAGGCACGCAGTATTTT
TRBJ2-1,TRBD1,TRBV19,NA,CASGVGDRGWDEQFF,TGTGCCAGTGGGGTGGGGGACAGGGGATGGGATGAGCAGTTCTTC
TRBJ1-1,NA,TRBV6-5,few,CASRLPGQNTEAFF,TGTGCCAGCAGACTCCCGGGACAGAACACTGAAGCTTTCTTT